One and the same sample provided the 15 T cell receptor beta chains below, sequenced in a study of blood T cell repertoires in COVID-19. Clones were sequenced by immunoSEQ multiplex PCR, and TCRdb holds only the in-frame ones, with some missing. This sample has roughly 57,000 clones, with 65% to 80% found just once. The sequenced sample was peripheral blood. These receptors were taken from a man in his thirties or forties with COVID-19, enrolled during active disease.

This rearrangement joins TRBV7-2 to TRBJ1-2; no definite D call. V lost 5 bases to trimming and J lost 2 bases, with 9 bases between them. The CDR3 contains 13 residues. Germline V gene lookup returns CDR1 SGHTA and CDR2 FQGNSA. DNA of the CDR3: TGTGCCAGCAGCCTAGATTTAAACTATGGCTACACCTTC. It specifies CASSLDLNYGYTF.

Only a few counts were recorded for this clone. This chain uses TRBV10-1 with TRBJ2-7; D gene unclear. CDR3 length equals 13 residues. V shed 3 bases and J shed 0 bases, with 6 bases lying between them. Germline values: CDR1 WNHNN, CDR2 SYGVQD (reference sequence). The CDR3 DNA is TGCGCCAGCAGTGAATCTAGCTCCTACGAGCAGTACTTC. It translates to CASSESSSYEQYF.

V is TRBV30 and J is TRBJ1-6; 12 bases align to TRBD1. The length of the CDR3 is 15 residues. Unmatched junction bases numbered 6, after V lost 3 bases and J lost 9 bases. CDR1 and CDR2 (germline): GTSNPN, SVGIG (reference sequence). CDR3 amino acids: CAWSPGQGASSPLHF. CDR3 nucleotide sequence: TGTGCCTGGAGCCCGGGACAGGGGGCTAGTTCACCCCTCCACTTT.

This clone was counted between two and nine times. This chain connects TRBV18 to TRBJ2-7, with D possibly matching TRBD2 (6 bases). The CDR3 is made up of 12 amino acids. The germline gives CDR1 KGHSH, CDR2 LQKENI. The V and J ends lost 3 bases and 5 bases respectively, with 8 bases between them. CDR3: CASSPRGNEQYF. The CDR3 DNA sequence: TGTGCCAGCTCACCTCGGGGGAACGAGCAGTACTTC.

The genes are TRBV29-1 and TRBJ2-1, with 9 bases matching TRBD2. The CDR3 has 17 residues. V was clipped by 7 bases and J by 0 bases; unmatched bases: 13. Per germline, CDR1 SQVTM and CDR2 ANQGSEA. CDR3 protein: CSGEGLAKQSSYNEQFF. The DNA for the CDR3 is TGCAGCGGGGAGGGACTAGCCAAGCAGAGCTCCTACAATGAGCAGTTCTTC.

This clone was seen a handful of times. The chain is built from TRBV2 and TRBJ1-6, with D possibly being TRBD1 (5 bases). The CDR3 spans 14 residues. The germline V gene encodes CDR1 SNHLY and CDR2 FYNNEI. Deletions cut 8 bases from V and 7 bases from J, with 15 bases between. The chain's CDR3 is CASGLRGGNSPLHF. The CDR3 DNA follows: TGTGCCAGCGGCCTGAGGGGAGGAAATTCACCCCTCCACTTT. The full variable domain, rest sourced from reference TRBV2 and TRBJ1-6, is EPEVTQTPSHQVTQMGQEVILRCVPISNHLYFYWYRQILGQKVEFLVSFYNNEISEKSEIFDDQFSVERPDGSNFTLKIRSTKLEDSAMYFCASGLRGGNSPLHFGNGTRLTVT.

The V call is TRBV7-8, the J call TRBJ2-7; maybe TRBD1 (5 bases). CDR3 size: 14 residues. CDR1 and CDR2 (germline): SGHVS, FQNEAQ. The ends were cut back, 5 bases at V and 3 bases at J, with 14 bases in the middle. CDR3 nucleotide sequence: TGTGCCAGCAGCCCACTAACAGGAAACTACGAGCAGTACTTC. This translates into CASSPLTGNYEQYF.

The rearrangement links TRBV19 to TRBJ2-7; TRBD2 matches at 9 bases. The germline V gene encodes CDR1 LNHDA and CDR2 SQIVND (reference sequence). V gave up 3 bases and J gave up 5 bases; unmatched junction bases: 11. The length of the CDR3 is 16 residues. In nucleotides, the CDR3 is TGTGCCAGTAGTATCGGTAGCGGGAGTGTGTCCGACGAGCAGTACTTC. Translating it yields CASSIGSGSVSDEQYF.

The chain joins TRBV6-5 to TRBJ1-2; no clear D gene. V shed 8 bases and J shed 4 bases, with 14 bases lying between them. From germline, CDR1 is MNHEY and CDR2 SVGAGI. The CDR3 runs 13 residues. CDR3 residues: CASSQAGFYGYTF. The CDR3 DNA sequence: TGTGCCAGCTCCCAGGCGGGATTCTATGGCTACACCTTC.

The chain is built from TRBV25-1 and TRBJ2-1, with TRBD1 identical over 8 bases. Trimming cost V 4 bases and J 2 bases; bases outside gene matches: 4. Germline loops: CDR1 MGHDK, CDR2 SYGVNS. There are 15 residues in the CDR3. The CDR3 protein is CASSGSGQAYNEQFF. The CDR3 DNA is TGTGCCAGCAGTGGGTCGGGACAGGCCTACAATGAGCAGTTCTTC.

The chain joins TRBV5-4 to TRBJ2-5; 8 nucleotides match TRBD2. Germline-derived CDR1 and CDR2 are SGHNT and YYREEE (reference sequence). The CDR3 totals 14 residues. Unmatched junction bases numbered 9, after V lost 6 bases and J lost 5 bases. This chain's CDR3 is CASNTGGARETQYF. The CDR3, as DNA: TGTGCCAGCAATACCGGGGGGGCCCGGGAGACCCAGTACTTC. Full variable domain (outside the CDR3, taken from reference TRBV5-4 and TRBJ2-5): ETGVTQSPTHLIKTRGQQVTLRCSSQSGHNTVSWYQQALGQGPQFIFQYYREEENGRGNFPPRFSGLQFPNYSSELNVNALELDDSALYLCASNTGGARETQYFGPGTRLLVL.

The genes are TRBV6-2 or TRBV6-3 and TRBJ2-3, with D hard to call. Germline lookup yields CDR1 MNHEY and CDR2 SVGEGT. V was shortened by 1 base and J by 0 bases, with 8 bases between the two germline ends. The CDR3 contains 15 residues. CDR3 region: CASSYLVTSTDTQYF. CDR3 nucleotides: TGTGCCAGCAGTTACTTGGTGACTAGCACAGATACGCAGTATTTT.

The J gene is TRBJ1-2, the V gene TRBV14; 11 nucleotides agree with TRBD1. Germline V gene sequence: CDR1 SGHDN, CDR2 FVKESK. J gave up 4 bases and V 1 base, and 2 bases lay outside the gene matches. The CDR3 totals 15 residues. The CDR3 nucleotides read TGTGCCAGCAGCCAAGCCGGGACAGGGGGCTATGGCTACACCTTC. It is translated as CASSQAGTGGYGYTF.

This clone was seen once. This rearrangement joins TRBV6-5 to TRBJ2-7; the match to TRBD1 covers 9 bases. J was trimmed by 0 bases and V by 4 bases; bases with no gene match: 4. The CDR3 contains 15 residues. Germline V CDR1 and CDR2: MNHEY, SVGAGI. CDR3 nucleotides: TGTGCCAGCAGTTTCACAGGGGGCGGCTCCTACGAGCAGTACTTC. Residues: CASSFTGGGSYEQYF.

V gene TRBV6-5 combines with J gene TRBJ2-7, with D maybe TRBD2 (5 bases). The CDR3 totals 12 residues. Germline CDR1 reads MNHEY; CDR2 reads SVGAGI. Trimming removed 2 bases at V and 7 bases at J, with 9 bases between. Written as DNA, the CDR3 is TGTGCCAGCAGTTACGAGGGCCAGGAGCAGTACTTC. This sequence encodes CASSYEGQEQYF.